These T cell receptor beta chains were read from a single sample in a study of cytomegalovirus exposure and HLA in healthy donors. Sequenced by immunoSEQ multiplex PCR; TCRdb stores in-frame clones only, minus some. The sample lists approximately 100,000 clones, more than 80% occurring once. Sequencing was performed on PBMCs. These receptors were taken from a man aged 25-45 years in good health and CMV-seronegative. Each CDR3 is given with its conserved first and last residue. Fields, in order: V gene, D gene, clone size, J gene, CDR3 protein, CDR3 DNA. The D gene is left open where the match is weak. Only part of the rows carry a size: once, few, many, or a class if the clone is expanded.

V: TRBV28; D: NA; size: NA; J: TRBJ1-5; CDR3: CAISQGISNQPQHF; DNA: TGTGCCATATCACAGGGCATTAGCAATCAGCCCCAGCATTTT
V: TRBV4-3; D: TRBD2; size: NA; J: TRBJ2-7; CDR3: CASSRTSGSNYEQYF; DNA: TGCGCCAGCAGCCGGACTAGCGGGTCGAACTACGAGCAGTACTTC
V: TRBV9; D: NA; size: once; J: TRBJ2-7; CDR3: CASSVGGGGGQQYF; DNA: TGTGCCAGCAGCGTAGGCGGGGGCGGAGGTCAGCAGTACTTC
V: TRBV11-2; D: NA; size: NA; J: TRBJ2-5; CDR3: CASSFGSGETQYF; DNA: TGTGCCAGCAGCTTCGGTTCTGGAGAGACCCAGTACTTC
V: TRBV28; D: TRBD1; size: few; J: TRBJ2-5; CDR3: CASSFPGQLPQTQYF; DNA: TGTGCCAGCAGTTTTCCGGGACAGCTACCACAGACCCAGTACTTC
V: TRBV6-4; D: NA; size: NA; J: TRBJ1-2; CDR3: CASRPQAGQNYGYTF; DNA: TGTGCCAGCAGGCCGCAGGCCGGCCAGAACTATGGCTACACCTTC
V: TRBV10-3; D: TRBD1; size: NA; J: TRBJ2-2; CDR3: CATGQGLTNTGELFF; DNA: TGTGCCACAGGACAGGGGTTGACGAACACCGGGGAGCTGTTTTTT
V: TRBV6-6; D: NA; size: NA; J: TRBJ1-6; CDR3: CASSQTGENSPLHF; DNA: TGTGCCAGCAGCCAGACGGGGGAAAATTCACCCCTCCACTTT
V: TRBV5-1; D: TRBD1; size: NA; J: TRBJ2-2; CDR3: CASSLLQGAGGELFF; DNA: TGCGCCAGCAGCTTGTTACAGGGGGCCGGCGGGGAGCTGTTTTTT
V: TRBV11-2; D: TRBD1; size: NA; J: TRBJ1-1; CDR3: CASSSIRDRGKNTEAFF; DNA: TGTGCCAGCAGCTCAATCCGGGACAGGGGAAAGAACACTGAAGCTTTCTTT
V: TRBV27; D: NA; size: NA; J: TRBJ2-7; CDR3: CASKRVEAAYEQYF; DNA: TGTGCCAGCAAACGGGTGGAGGCGGCCTACGAGCAGTACTTC
V: TRBV6-1; D: NA; size: NA; J: TRBJ1-5; CDR3: CASSWEPNQPQHF; DNA: TGTGCCAGCAGCTGGGAGCCCAATCAGCCCCAGCATTTT
V: TRBV5-1; D: NA; size: NA; J: TRBJ2-3; CDR3: CASSLEGGTDTQYF; DNA: TGCGCCAGCAGCTTGGAAGGAGGCACAGATACGCAGTATTTT
V: TRBV30; D: TRBD1; size: NA; J: TRBJ2-5; CDR3: CAWSGTGRGISQYF; DNA: TGTGCCTGGAGCGGGACAGGGCGAGGAATTTCCCAGTACTTC
V: TRBV19; D: TRBD1; size: NA; J: TRBJ2-3; CDR3: CASRAGGSTDTQYF; DNA: TGTGCCAGTAGGGCAGGGGGAAGCACAGATACGCAGTATTTT
V: TRBV9; D: NA; size: NA; J: TRBJ2-2; CDR3: CASSPTGSSTGELFF; DNA: TGTGCCAGCAGCCCTACAGGGTCGAGTACCGGGGAGCTGTTTTTT
V: TRBV11-3; D: NA; size: NA; J: TRBJ2-5; CDR3: CASSLSGQETQYF; DNA: TGTGCCAGCAGCCTCTCGGGACAAGAGACCCAGTACTTC
V: TRBV5-6; D: TRBD1; size: NA; J: TRBJ1-2; CDR3: CASSGTGIGYTF; DNA: TGTGCCAGCAGCGGGACAGGGATCGGCTACACCTTC
V: TRBV30; D: TRBD2; size: once; J: TRBJ2-5; CDR3: CAWSLAGGRWQETQYF; DNA: TGTGCCTGGAGTCTAGCGGGGGGGCGATGGCAAGAGACCCAGTACTTC
V: TRBV28; D: TRBD2; size: NA; J: TRBJ2-7; CDR3: CASSLTSGSNEQYF; DNA: TGTGCCAGCAGTTTGACTAGCGGGAGTAACGAGCAGTACTTC
V: TRBV5-6; D: TRBD1; size: few; J: TRBJ2-1; CDR3: CASSLLRQGGRSYNEQFF; DNA: TGTGCCAGCAGCTTACTTAGACAGGGGGGTAGGTCCTACAATGAGCAGTTCTTC
V: TRBV7-9; D: NA; size: NA; J: TRBJ1-5; CDR3: CASSVERGQPQHF; DNA: TGTGCCAGCAGCGTGGAACGAGGTCAGCCCCAGCATTTT
V: TRBV11-3; D: NA; size: once; J: TRBJ2-3; CDR3: CASSPGQTRSTDTQYF; DNA: TGTGCCAGCAGCCCCGGACAGACCCGAAGCACAGATACGCAGTATTTT
V: TRBV11-3; D: NA; size: once; J: TRBJ1-1; CDR3: CASSASVYTEAFF; DNA: TGTGCCAGCAGCGCCTCGGTGTACACTGAAGCTTTCTTT
V: TRBV13; D: TRBD1; size: NA; J: TRBJ1-1; CDR3: CASSLGQGDTEAFF; DNA: TGTGCCAGCAGCTTAGGACAGGGGGACACTGAAGCTTTCTTT